This T cell receptor beta chain was sequenced during a study of T cells in Graves' hyperthyroidism and ophthalmopathy. Study-level background: Peripheral blood was secured at the point of initial diagnosis, before any treatment. Study-wide findings and caveats: Onset of ophthalmopathy came a median roughly 6.5 months after the model predicted it. Blood held most thyroid clonotypes expanded above 0.001 frequency.

Germline CDR1 and CDR2: MGHDK and SYGVNS. The CDR3 length is 13 residues. The ends were cut back, 5 bases at V and 4 bases at J, with 10 bases in the middle. Researchers took RNA transcripts and amplified the TCR beta CDR3 regions from them. Carried out on the TCR CDR3, a first-round RT-PCR used the HTBI primer set. TCRdb itself ran the multiplex PCR reads through MiXCR, one entry per CDR3 protein. The sample has 250,000 to 300,000 distinct CDR3 sequences; about 15% are singletons. This clonotype came up many times. What it binds is unknown. Every diagnosis used clinical symptoms, serum thyroxine and TRAb, thyroid ultrasound and orbital computed tomography.

The material sequenced was blood. The sequence derives from a woman in her thirties or forties with Graves' hyperthyroidism that later progressed to Graves' ophthalmopathy. The rearrangement joins TRBV25-1 to TRBJ2-3; perhaps TRBD2 as D (6 bases). The CDR3 sequence: CASSHGGADTQYF. The CDR3 DNA is TGTGCCAGCAGTCACGGCGGGGCAGATACGCAGTATTTT.